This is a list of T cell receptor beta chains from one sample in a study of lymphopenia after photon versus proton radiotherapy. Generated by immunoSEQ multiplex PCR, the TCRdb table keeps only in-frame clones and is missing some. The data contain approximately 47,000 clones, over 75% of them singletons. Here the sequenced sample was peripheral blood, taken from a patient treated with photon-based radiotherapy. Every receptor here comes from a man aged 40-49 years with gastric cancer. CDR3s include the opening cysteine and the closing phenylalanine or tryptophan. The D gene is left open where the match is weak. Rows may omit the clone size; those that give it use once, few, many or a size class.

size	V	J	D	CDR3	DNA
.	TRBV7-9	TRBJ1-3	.	CASSLGRGGDTIYF	TGTGCCAGCAGCTTGGGCAGAGGTGGGGACACCATATATTTT
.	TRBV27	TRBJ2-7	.	CASSRVWSSYEQYF	TGTGCCAGCAGTAGGGTCTGGAGCTCCTACGAGCAGTACTTC
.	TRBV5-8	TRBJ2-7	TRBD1	CASSPGQGAKVYEQYF	TGTGCCAGCAGCCCAGGACAGGGGGCGAAAGTTTACGAGCAGTACTTC
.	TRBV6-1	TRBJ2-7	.	CASRDSSYEQYF	TGTGCCAGCAGGGACAGCTCATATGAGCAGTACTTC
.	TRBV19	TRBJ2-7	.	CASSVGGDSSYEQYF	TGTGCCAGTAGTGTGGGAGGTGATAGCTCCTACGAGCAGTACTTC
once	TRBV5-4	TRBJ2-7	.	CASSPHTSSYEQYF	TGTGCCAGCAGCCCACATACGAGCTCCTACGAGCAGTACTTC
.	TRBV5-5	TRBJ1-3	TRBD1	CASSLGQGGGNTIYF	TGTGCCAGCAGCTTGGGACAGGGTGGTGGAAACACCATATATTTT
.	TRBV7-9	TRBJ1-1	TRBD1	CAALGQGWDTEAFF	TGTGCCGCCTTAGGACAGGGGTGGGACACTGAAGCTTTCTTT
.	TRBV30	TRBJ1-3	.	CAWSAGTAISGNTIYF	TGTGCCTGGAGTGCCGGGACGGCCATTTCTGGAAACACCATATATTTT
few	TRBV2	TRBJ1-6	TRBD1	CASADRENSPLHF	TGTGCCAGCGCTGACAGGGAGAATTCACCCCTCCACTTT
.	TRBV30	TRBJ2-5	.	CAWSLDLVGTQYF	TGTGCCTGGAGCCTGGACCTAGTTGGGACCCAGTACTTC
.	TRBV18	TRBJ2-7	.	CASSRQSYEQYF	TGTGCCAGCTCGAGGCAGTCCTACGAGCAGTACTTC
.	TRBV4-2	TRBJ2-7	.	CASRGGQSYEQYF	TGTGCCAGCAGGGGAGGCCAGTCCTACGAGCAGTACTTC
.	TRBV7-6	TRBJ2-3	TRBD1	CASSLPDRGRGDTQYF	TGTGCCAGCAGCTTGCCGGACAGGGGGCGAGGAGATACGCAGTATTTT
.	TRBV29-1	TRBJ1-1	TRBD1	CSGGRQGEHGTEAFF	TGCAGCGGGGGCAGACAGGGGGAACACGGGACTGAAGCTTTCTTT
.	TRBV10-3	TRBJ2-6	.	CAISDHLGPASGANVLTF	TGTGCCATCAGTGACCACCTGGGACCGGCCTCTGGGGCCAACGTCCTGACTTTC